This T cell receptor (beta chain) was captured by sequencing in a study of blood T cells in healthy people across ages. Findings and limits, study-wide: Whereas aged donors had fewer naive CD4+ cells, long-lived donors had more of them and higher diversity.

Primers used in a second PCR of roughly 7 to 11 cycles were a sample-barcoded 5' primer and a J-beta primer mix. TCRdb called the 5' RACE reads again in MiXCR, with one record for every CDR3 protein. The sample records about 640,000 distinct CDR3 sequences, roughly 50% being singletons. About this clonotype: Its matching antigen is unknown.

Germline V CDR1 and CDR2: SEHNR, FQNEAQ (reference sequence). With 4 bases removed from V and 6 bases from J, the gap between germline ends came to 10 bases. This CDR3 is 12 amino acids long. The receptor's source is a man aged 60-69 years in good health. This chain connects TRBV7-9 to TRBJ2-7; the D is unclear. Sequencing input: blood. The CDR3, as DNA: TGTGCCAGCAGCTACTCCTCCGGCGAGCAGTACTTC. Amino acids: CASSYSSGEQYF.